This TCR beta chain stems from a study of CD8 T cells in ankylosing spondylitis. Study results and limitations: Some motif variants were previously reported in reactive arthritis synovial fluid and blood. There was reportedly significant enrichment of clones that were disease-linked in matched ankylosing spondylitis synovial fluid. Researchers report that disease-linked clones proved CD8+ and relatively rare in peripheral blood.

TCRdb re-called the 5' RACE reads through MiXCR, storing one row per CDR3 protein. The sample yields about 36,000 distinct CDR3 sequences, 6% seen once. This clonotype has at least ten counts. The antigen remains undetermined. V gave up 7 bases and J gave up 7 bases; unmatched junction bases: 13. The CDR3 length is 15 residues. The chain recombines TRBV12-3 or TRBV12-4 with TRBJ2-3; 8 nucleotides line up with TRBD2. This sequence was found in a male donor with ankylosing spondylitis or in good health (not recorded which). The sample consisted of blood, either unsorted or a sorted T cell fraction (not recorded which). The CDR3 region has the DNA TGTGCCAGCAACCGCCAGCGGGAGATCGTAAATACGCAGTATTTT. Encoded protein: CASNRQREIVNTQYF.